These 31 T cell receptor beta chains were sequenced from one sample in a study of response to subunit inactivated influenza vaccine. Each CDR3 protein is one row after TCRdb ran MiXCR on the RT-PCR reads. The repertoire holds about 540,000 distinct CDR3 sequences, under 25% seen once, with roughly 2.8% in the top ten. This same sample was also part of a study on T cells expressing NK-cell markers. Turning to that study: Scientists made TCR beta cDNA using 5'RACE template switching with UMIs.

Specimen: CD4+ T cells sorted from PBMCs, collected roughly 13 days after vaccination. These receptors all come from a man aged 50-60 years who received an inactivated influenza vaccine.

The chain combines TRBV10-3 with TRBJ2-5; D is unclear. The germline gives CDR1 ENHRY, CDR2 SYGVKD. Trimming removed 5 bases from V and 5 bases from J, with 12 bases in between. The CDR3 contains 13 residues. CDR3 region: CAISRSGRETQYF. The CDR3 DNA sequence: TGTGCCATCAGTAGGTCTGGGCGGGAGACCCAGTACTTC.

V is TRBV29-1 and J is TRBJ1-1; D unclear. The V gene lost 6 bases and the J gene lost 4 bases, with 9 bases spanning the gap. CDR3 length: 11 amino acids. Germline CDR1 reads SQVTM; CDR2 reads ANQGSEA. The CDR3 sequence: CSVGYLTEAFF. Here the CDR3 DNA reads TGCAGCGTGGGGTACCTCACTGAAGCTTTCTTT. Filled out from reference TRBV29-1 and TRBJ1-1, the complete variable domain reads SAVISQKPSRDICQRGTSLTIQCQVDSQVTMMFWYRQQPGQSLTLIATANQGSEATYESGFVIDKFPISRPNLTFSTLTVSNMSPEDSSIYLCSVGYLTEAFFGQGTRLTVV.

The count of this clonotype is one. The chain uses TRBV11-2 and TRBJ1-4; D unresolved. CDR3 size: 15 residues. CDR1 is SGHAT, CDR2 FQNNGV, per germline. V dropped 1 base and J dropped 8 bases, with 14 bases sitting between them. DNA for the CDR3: TGTGCCAGCAGCTTAGTGGCGGTCCCCAGCGAAAAACTGTTTTTT. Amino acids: CASSLVAVPSEKLFF.

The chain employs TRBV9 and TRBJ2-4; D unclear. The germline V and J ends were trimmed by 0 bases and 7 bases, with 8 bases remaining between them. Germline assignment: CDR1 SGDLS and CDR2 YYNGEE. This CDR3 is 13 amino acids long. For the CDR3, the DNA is TGTGCCAGCAGCGTAGCTTCCCAGAACATTCAGTACTTC. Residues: CASSVASQNIQYF. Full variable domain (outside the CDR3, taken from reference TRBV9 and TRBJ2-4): DSGVTQTPKHLITATGQRVTLRCSPRSGDLSVYWYQQSLDQGLQFLIQYYNGEERAKGNILERFSAQQFPDLHSELNLSSLELGDSALYFCASSVASQNIQYFGAGTRLSVL.

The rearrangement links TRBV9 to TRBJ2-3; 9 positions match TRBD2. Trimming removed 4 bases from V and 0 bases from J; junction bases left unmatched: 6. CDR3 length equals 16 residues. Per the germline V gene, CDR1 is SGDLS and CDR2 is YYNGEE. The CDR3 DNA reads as TGTGCCAGCAGCATCGGGACTAGCAGTAGCACAGATACGCAGTATTTT. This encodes CASSIGTSSSTDTQYF.

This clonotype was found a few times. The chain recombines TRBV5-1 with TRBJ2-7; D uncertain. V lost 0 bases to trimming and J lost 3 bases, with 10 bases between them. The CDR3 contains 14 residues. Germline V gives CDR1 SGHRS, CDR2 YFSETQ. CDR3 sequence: CASSLAEAVYEQYF. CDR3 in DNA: TGCGCCAGCAGCTTGGCCGAGGCAGTCTACGAGCAGTACTTC.

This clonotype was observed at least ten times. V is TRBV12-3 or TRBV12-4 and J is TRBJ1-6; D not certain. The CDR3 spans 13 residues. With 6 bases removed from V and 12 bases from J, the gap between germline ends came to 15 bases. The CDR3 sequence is CASRELDPGPLHF. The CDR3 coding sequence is TGTGCCAGCAGGGAACTTGACCCAGGACCCCTCCACTTT.

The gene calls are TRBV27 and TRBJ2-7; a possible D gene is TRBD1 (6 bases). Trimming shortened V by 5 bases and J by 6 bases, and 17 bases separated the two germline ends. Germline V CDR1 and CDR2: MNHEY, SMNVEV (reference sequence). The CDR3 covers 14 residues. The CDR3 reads CASSAGTGIGEQYF. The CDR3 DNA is TGTGCCAGCAGTGCCGGCACAGGGATAGGCGAGCAGTACTTC.

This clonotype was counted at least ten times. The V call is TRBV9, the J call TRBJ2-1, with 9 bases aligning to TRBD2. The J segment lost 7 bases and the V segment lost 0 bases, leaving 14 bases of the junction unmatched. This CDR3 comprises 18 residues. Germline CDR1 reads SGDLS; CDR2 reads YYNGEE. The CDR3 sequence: CASSVVRPSGTQGNEQFF. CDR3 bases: TGTGCCAGCAGCGTAGTACGTCCTAGCGGGACACAGGGGAATGAGCAGTTCTTC.

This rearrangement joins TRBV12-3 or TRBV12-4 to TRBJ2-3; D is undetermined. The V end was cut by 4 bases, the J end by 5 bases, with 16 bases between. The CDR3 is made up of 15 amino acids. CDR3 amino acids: CASSSRTPGLDTQYF. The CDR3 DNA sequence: TGTGCCAGCAGTTCCAGGACCCCTGGCTTAGATACGCAGTATTTT.

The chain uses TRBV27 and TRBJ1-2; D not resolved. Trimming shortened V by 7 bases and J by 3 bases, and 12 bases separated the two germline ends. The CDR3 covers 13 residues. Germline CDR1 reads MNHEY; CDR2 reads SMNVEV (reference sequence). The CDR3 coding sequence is TGTGCCAGCACCTCCCTTCGGGACTATGGCTACACCTTC. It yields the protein CASTSLRDYGYTF.

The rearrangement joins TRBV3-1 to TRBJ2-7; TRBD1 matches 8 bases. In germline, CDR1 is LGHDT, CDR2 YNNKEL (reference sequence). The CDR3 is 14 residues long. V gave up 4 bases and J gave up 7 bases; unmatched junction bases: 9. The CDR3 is CASSPLDRGREQYF. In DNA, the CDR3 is TGTGCCAGCAGCCCTCTTGACAGGGGAAGGGAGCAGTACTTC.

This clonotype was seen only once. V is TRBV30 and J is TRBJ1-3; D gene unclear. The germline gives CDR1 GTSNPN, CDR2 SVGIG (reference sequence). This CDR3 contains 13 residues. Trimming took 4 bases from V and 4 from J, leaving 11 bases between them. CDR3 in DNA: TGTGCCTGGACCCTTTACTCCGGAAACACCATATATTTT. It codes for CAWTLYSGNTIYF.

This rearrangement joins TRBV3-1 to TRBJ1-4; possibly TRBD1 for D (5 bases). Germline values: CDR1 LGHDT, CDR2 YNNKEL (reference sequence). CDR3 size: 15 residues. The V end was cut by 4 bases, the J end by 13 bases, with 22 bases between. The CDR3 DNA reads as TGTGCCAGCAGCCGGTGGGACGGTTCCTTGCAGGCACTGTTTTTT. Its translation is CASSRWDGSLQALFF.

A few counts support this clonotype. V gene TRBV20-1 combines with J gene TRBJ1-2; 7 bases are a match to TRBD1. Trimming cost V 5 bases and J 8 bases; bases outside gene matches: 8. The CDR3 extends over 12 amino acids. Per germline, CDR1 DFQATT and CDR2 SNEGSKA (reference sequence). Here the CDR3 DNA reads TGCAGTGCTGTAACAGGGGTGGGAGGCTACACCTTC. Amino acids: CSAVTGVGGYTF.

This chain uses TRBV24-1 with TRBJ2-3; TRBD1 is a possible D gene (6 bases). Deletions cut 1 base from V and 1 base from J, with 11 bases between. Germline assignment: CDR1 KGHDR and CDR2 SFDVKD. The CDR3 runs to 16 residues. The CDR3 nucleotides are TGTGCCACCAGTGATTTCAGGGGCGCGGGCACAGATACGCAGTATTTT. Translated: CATSDFRGAGTDTQYF.

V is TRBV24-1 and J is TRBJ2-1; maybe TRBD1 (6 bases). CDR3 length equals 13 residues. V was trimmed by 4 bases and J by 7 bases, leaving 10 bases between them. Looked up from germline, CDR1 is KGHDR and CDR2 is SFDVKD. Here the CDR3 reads CATSDPTGNEQFF. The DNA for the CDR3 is TGTGCCACCAGTGACCCAACAGGGAATGAGCAGTTCTTC.

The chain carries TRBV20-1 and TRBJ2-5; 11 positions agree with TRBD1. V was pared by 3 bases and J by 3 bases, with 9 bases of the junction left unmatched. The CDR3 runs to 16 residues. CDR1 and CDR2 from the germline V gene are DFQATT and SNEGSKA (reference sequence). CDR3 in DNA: TGCAGTGCTAGTCCCTTGCCGGGACAGGGGGAAGAGACCCAGTACTTC. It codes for CSASPLPGQGEETQYF.

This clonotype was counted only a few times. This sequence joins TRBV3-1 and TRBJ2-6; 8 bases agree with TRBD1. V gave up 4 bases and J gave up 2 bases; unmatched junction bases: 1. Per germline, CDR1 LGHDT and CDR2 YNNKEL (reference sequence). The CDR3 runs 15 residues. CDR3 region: CASSLGQAGANVLTF. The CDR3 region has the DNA TGTGCCAGCAGCCTGGGACAGGCTGGGGCCAACGTCCTGACTTTC.

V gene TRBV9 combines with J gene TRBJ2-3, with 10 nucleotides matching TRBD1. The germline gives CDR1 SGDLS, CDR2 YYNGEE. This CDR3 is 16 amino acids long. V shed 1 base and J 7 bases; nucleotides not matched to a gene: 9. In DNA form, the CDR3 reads TGTGCCAGCAGCGTAACCCCGGGACAGGGGATAAATACGCAGTATTTT. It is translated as CASSVTPGQGINTQYF.

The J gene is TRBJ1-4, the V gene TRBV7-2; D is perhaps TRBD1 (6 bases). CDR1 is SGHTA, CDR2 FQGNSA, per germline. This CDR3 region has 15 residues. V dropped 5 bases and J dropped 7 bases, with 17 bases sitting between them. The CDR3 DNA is TGTGCCAGCAGCCCATGGGGCCCAGGGGCTGAAAAACTGTTTTTT. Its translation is CASSPWGPGAEKLFF.

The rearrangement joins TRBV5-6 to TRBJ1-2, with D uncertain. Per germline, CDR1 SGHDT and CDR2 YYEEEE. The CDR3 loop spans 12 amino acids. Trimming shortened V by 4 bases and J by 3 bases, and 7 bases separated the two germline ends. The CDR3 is CASSAGYYGYTF. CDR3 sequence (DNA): TGTGCCAGCAGCGCCGGATACTATGGCTACACCTTC.

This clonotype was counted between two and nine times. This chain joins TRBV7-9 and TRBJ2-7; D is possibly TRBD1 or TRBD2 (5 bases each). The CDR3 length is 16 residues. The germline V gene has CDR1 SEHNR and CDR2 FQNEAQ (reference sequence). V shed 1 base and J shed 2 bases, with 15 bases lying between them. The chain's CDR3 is CASSLVGEYPTYEQYF. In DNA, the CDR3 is TGTGCCAGCAGCTTAGTGGGGGAGTACCCCACCTACGAGCAGTACTTC.

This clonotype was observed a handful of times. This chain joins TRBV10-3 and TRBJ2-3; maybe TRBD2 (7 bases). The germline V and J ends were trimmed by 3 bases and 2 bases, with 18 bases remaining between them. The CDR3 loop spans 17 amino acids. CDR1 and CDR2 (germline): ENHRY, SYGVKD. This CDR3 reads CAISDPGAGANTDTQYF. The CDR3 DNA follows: TGTGCCATCAGTGATCCAGGGGCGGGGGCGAACACAGATACGCAGTATTTT.

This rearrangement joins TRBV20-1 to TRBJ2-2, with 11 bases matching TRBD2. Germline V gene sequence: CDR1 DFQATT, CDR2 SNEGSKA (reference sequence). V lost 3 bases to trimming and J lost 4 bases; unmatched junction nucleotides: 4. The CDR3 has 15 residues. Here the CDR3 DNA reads TGCAGTGCTAGTAGCGGGGGGGCGACCACCGGGGAGCTGTTTTTT. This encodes CSASSGGATTGELFF.

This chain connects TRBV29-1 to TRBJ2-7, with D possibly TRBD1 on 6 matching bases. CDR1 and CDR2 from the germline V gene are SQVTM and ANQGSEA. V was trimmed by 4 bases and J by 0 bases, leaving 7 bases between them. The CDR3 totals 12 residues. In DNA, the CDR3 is TGCAGCGTTGGGGACAACTCCTACGAGCAGTACTTC. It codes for CSVGDNSYEQYF.

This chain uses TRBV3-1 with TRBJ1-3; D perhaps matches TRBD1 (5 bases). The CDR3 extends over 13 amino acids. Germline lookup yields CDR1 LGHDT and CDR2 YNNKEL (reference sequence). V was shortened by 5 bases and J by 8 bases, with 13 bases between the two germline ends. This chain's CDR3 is CASSYQGQDTIYF. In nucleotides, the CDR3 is TGTGCCAGCAGCTATCAGGGCCAGGACACCATATATTTT.

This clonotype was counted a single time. The CDR3 sequence is CASSLQPSGGNEQFF. CDR3 nucleotide sequence: TGTGCCAGCAGCTTACAGCCTAGCGGGGGCAATGAGCAGTTCTTC. V usage is TRBV7-9 and J usage is TRBJ2-1, with 10 bases fitting TRBD2. Germline lookup yields CDR1 SEHNR and CDR2 FQNEAQ (reference sequence). The J segment lost 6 bases and the V segment lost 2 bases, leaving 4 bases of the junction unmatched. CDR3 length equals 15 residues.

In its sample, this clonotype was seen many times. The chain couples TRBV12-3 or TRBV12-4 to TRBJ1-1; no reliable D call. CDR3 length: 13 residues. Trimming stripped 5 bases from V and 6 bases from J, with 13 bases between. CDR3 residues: CASSPNTFPEAFF. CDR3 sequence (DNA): TGTGCCAGCAGTCCCAACACGTTCCCTGAAGCTTTCTTT.

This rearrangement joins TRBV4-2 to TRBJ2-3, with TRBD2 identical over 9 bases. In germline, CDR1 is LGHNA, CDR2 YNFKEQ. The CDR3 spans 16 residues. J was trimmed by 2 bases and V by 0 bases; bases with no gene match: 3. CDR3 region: CASSQERTSATDTQYF. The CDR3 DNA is TGTGCCAGCAGCCAAGAGCGGACTAGCGCCACAGATACGCAGTATTTT.

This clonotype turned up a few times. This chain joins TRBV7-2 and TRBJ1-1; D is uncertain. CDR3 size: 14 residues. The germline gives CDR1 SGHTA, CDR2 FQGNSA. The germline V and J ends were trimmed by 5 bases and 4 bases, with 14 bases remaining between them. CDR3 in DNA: TGTGCCAGCAGCCCCTTACTGACGAGCACTGAAGCTTTCTTT. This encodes CASSPLLTSTEAFF. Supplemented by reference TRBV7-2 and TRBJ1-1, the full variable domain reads GAGVSQSPSNKVTEKGKDVELRCDPISGHTALYWYRQSLGQGLEFLIYFQGNSAPDKSGLPSDRFSAERTGGSVSTLTIQRTQQEDSAVYLCASSPLLTSTEAFFGQGTRLTVV.